The clone carrying this T cell receptor (beta chain) was seen a few times. Its antigen is currently unknown. Using its own MiXCR run on the 5' RACE reads, TCRdb lists one record per CDR3 protein. The repertoire has hundreds of thousands of distinct CDR3 sequences, more than 6.5% of them found once; the top ten carry approximately 0.89%. This entry is derived from a study of identical twins. Whole-study findings and limits: Findings came from cross-sectional statistics, without long-term follow-up of donors.

The CDR3 totals 12 residues. The V and J ends lost 4 bases and 5 bases respectively, with 9 bases between them. These data were also reused for a study on yellow fever vaccine responses in identical twins.

This chain connects TRBV12-3 or TRBV12-4 to TRBJ2-7; D gene unclear. The sequence came from a woman between 18 and 29 years old in good health. Sequences were obtained from PBMCs. In DNA, the CDR3 is TGTGCCAGCAGTTCCTACTTGGACGAGCAGTACTTC. Protein sequence: CASSSYLDEQYF.